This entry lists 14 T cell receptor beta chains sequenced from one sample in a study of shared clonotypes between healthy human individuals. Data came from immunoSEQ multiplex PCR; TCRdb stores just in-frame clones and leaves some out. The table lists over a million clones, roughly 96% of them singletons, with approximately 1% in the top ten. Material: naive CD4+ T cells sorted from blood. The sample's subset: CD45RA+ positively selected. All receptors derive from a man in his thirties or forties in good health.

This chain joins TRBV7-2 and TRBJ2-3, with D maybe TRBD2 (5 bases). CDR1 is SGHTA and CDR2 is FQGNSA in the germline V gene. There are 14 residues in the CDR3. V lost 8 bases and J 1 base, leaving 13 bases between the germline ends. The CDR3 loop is CASVPLRGTDTQYF. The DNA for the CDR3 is TGTGCCAGCGTCCCTTTGCGGGGCACAGATACGCAGTATTTT.

The CDR3 protein is CASSFQGDGRQETQYF. The CDR3 DNA follows: TGTGCCAGCAGCTTCCAAGGGGACGGCCGTCAAGAGACCCAGTACTTC. This chain joins TRBV7-9 and TRBJ2-5, with D perhaps given as TRBD1 or TRBD2 (5 bases each). Germline-derived CDR1 and CDR2 are SEHNR and FQNEAQ (reference sequence). CDR3 length: 16 amino acids. V lost 3 bases, J lost 2 bases, and 16 bases lay in between.

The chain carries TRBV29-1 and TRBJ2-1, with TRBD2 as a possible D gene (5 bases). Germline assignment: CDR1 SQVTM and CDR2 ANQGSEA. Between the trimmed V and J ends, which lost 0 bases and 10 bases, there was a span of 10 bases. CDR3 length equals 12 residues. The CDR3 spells CSVEDHSEEQFF. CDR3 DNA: TGCAGCGTTGAAGATCATAGCGAAGAGCAGTTCTTC.

The CDR3 protein is CASSRTGLREGYTF. The CDR3 DNA reads TGTGCCAGCAGTAGGACAGGGCTACGTGAGGGCTACACCTTC. J is TRBJ1-2 and V is TRBV27, with 8 bases that match TRBD1. The junction had 10 bases not matched to a gene; V was cut back by 5 bases and J by 8 bases. CDR1 MNHEY and CDR2 SMNVEV come from the germline V gene (reference sequence). The CDR3 extends over 14 amino acids.

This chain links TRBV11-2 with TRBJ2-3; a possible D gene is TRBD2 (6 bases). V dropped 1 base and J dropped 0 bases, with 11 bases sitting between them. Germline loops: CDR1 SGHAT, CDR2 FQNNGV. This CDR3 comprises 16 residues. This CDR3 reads CASSLVGLLSTDTQYF. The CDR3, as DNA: TGTGCCAGCAGCTTAGTGGGACTGCTCAGCACAGATACGCAGTATTTT.

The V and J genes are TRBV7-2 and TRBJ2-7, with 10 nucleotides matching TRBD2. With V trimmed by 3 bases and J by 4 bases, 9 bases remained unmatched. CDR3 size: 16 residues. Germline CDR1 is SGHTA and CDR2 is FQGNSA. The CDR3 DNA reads TGTGCCAGCAGCTTTTCGCTAGCGGGAGCCCGGTACGAGCAGTACTTC. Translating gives CASSFSLAGARYEQYF. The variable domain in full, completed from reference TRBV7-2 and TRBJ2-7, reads GAGVSQSPSNKVTEKGKDVELRCDPISGHTALYWYRQSLGQGLEFLIYFQGNSAPDKSGLPSDRFSAERTGGSVSTLTIQRTQQEDSAVYLCASSFSLAGARYEQYFGPGTRLTVT.

The CDR3 DNA is TGTGCCAGCAGTACCAGCGGACACCTTGGTAATCAGCCCCAGCATTTT. It translates to CASSTSGHLGNQPQHF. The gene calls are TRBV2 and TRBJ1-5, with D perhaps matching TRBD1 (5 bases). CDR1 is SNHLY and CDR2 is FYNNEI in the germline V gene. CDR3 size: 16 residues. Trimming stripped 5 bases from V and 4 bases from J, with 18 bases between.

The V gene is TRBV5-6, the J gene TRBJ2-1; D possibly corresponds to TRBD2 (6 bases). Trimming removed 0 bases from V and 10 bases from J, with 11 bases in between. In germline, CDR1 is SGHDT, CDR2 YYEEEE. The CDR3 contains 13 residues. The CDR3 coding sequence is TGTGCCAGCAGCTTGGTACTAGCTTTGGAGCAGTTCTTC. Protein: CASSLVLALEQFF.

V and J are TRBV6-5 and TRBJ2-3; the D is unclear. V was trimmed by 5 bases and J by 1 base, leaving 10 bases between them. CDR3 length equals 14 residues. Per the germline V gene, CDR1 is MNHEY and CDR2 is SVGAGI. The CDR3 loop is CASSRVAGTDTQYF. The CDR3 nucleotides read TGTGCCAGCAGTCGGGTCGCTGGCACAGATACGCAGTATTTT.

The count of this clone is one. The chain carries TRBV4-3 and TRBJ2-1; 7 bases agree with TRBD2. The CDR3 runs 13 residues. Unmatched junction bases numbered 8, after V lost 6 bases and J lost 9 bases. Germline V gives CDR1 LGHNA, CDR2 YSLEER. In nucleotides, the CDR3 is TGCGCCAGCAGAGAGGCGGGAGCCACTGAGCAGTTCTTC. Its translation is CASREAGATEQFF.

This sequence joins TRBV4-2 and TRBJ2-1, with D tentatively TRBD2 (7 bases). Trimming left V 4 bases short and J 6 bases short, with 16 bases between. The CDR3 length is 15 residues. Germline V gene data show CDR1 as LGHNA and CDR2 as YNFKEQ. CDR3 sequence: CASSRTRGATNEQFF. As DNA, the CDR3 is TGTGCCAGCAGCCGGACTCGGGGGGCCACCAATGAGCAGTTCTTC.

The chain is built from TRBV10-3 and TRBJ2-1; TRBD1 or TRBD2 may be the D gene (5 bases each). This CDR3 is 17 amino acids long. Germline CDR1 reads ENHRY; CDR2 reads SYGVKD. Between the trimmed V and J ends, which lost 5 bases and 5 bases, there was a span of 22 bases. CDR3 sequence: CAISLRFSREGDNEQFF. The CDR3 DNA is TGTGCCATCAGTCTCAGATTTTCTCGGGAAGGGGACAATGAGCAGTTCTTC.

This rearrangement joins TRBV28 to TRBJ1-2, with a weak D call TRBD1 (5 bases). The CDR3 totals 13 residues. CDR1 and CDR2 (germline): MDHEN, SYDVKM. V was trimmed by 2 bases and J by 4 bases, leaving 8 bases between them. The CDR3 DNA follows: TGTGCCAGCAGTTTAGCAGGGATCTATGGCTACACCTTC. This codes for CASSLAGIYGYTF.

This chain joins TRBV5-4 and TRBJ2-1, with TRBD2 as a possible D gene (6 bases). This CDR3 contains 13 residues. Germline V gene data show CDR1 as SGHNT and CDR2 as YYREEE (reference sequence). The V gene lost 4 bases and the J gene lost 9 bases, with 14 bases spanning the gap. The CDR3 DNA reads TGTGCCAGCAGCGGGGTTGAGGGAGGTGAGCAGTTCTTC. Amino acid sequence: CASSGVEGGEQFF.